This entry lists 30 T cell receptor beta chains sequenced from one sample in a study of identical twins. Each CDR3 protein is one row after TCRdb ran MiXCR on the 5' RACE reads. The sample lists 210,000 or so distinct CDR3 sequences, 7.5% occurring once. The same specimen was also included in a second study, on yellow fever vaccine responses in identical twins.

The source material was memory (CD45RO+) T cells sorted from blood. Receptors were obtained from a woman aged 18-29 years in good health.

V usage is TRBV12-3 or TRBV12-4 and J usage is TRBJ1-1, with 7 bases that match TRBD1. The CDR3 length is 14 residues. Unmatched junction bases numbered 5, after V lost 6 bases and J lost 1 base. The chain's CDR3 is CASRATGKNTEAFF. CDR3 nucleotides: TGTGCCAGCAGGGCGACAGGGAAGAACACTGAAGCTTTCTTT.

Comments on this clonotype: A single base separates this from a much larger clone, so it may be a read error. The V and J genes are TRBV29-1 and TRBJ2-3; tentatively, D is TRBD1 or TRBD2 (5 bases each). The CDR3 runs 16 residues. CDR1 and CDR2 from the germline V gene are SQVTM and ANQGSEA. CDR3 region: CSVAGHRDESMDMQYF. CDR3 nucleotides: TGCAGCGTTGCCGGCCACCGGGACGAATCGATGGATATGCAGTATTTT.

The chain is built from TRBV2 and TRBJ1-1, with a possible D match to TRBD1 (5 bases). V lost 7 bases and J 2 bases, leaving 11 bases between the germline ends. Germline V gene data show CDR1 as SNHLY and CDR2 as FYNNEI. CDR3 length equals 13 residues. The CDR3 reads CASNWDQNTEAFF. For the CDR3, the DNA is TGTGCCAGCAATTGGGACCAAAACACTGAAGCTTTCTTT.

The chain combines TRBV20-1 with TRBJ2-5; D gene ambiguous. The CDR3 has 12 residues. Germline-derived CDR1 and CDR2 are DFQATT and SNEGSKA (reference sequence). V dropped 0 bases and J dropped 5 bases, with 7 bases sitting between them. Here the CDR3 reads CSARDSGETQYF. Written as DNA, the CDR3 is TGCAGTGCTAGAGATTCGGGCGAGACCCAGTACTTC.

This clonotype occurred a few times. The CDR3 here is CASSQDMAGNYEQYF. The CDR3 DNA sequence: TGCGCCAGCAGCCAAGATATGGCAGGGAACTACGAGCAGTACTTC. V is TRBV4-3 and J is TRBJ2-7; TRBD1 is a possible D gene (5 bases). The V and J ends lost 0 bases and 3 bases respectively, with 12 bases between them. Germline V gives CDR1 LGHNA, CDR2 YSLEER. This CDR3 contains 15 residues.

This clonotype has just a few counts. The chain employs TRBV12-3 or TRBV12-4 and TRBJ1-5, with D maybe TRBD1 (5 bases). V lost 3 bases to trimming and J lost 8 bases, with 14 bases between them. CDR3 length: 14 residues. As DNA, the CDR3 is TGTGCCAGCAGTTTCGGGCCCCAGGGAGAGCCCCAGCATTTT. The encoded protein is CASSFGPQGEPQHF.

This clonotype was seen a handful of times. The rearrangement joins TRBV20-1 to TRBJ2-1; 9 nucleotides agree with TRBD2. CDR3 length: 16 amino acids. CDR1 and CDR2 from the germline V gene are DFQATT and SNEGSKA (reference sequence). J was trimmed by 4 bases and V by 0 bases; bases with no gene match: 7. CDR3 residues: CSARDPQRGDYNEQFF. The CDR3 DNA follows: TGCAGTGCTAGAGATCCCCAGCGGGGGGATTACAATGAGCAGTTCTTC.

The V and J genes are TRBV5-1 and TRBJ1-3, with unresolved D. Trimming removed 2 bases from V and 2 bases from J, with 5 bases in between. From germline, CDR1 is SGHRS and CDR2 YFSETQ. This CDR3 comprises 13 residues. This CDR3 is CASSLSPGNTIYF. As DNA, the CDR3 is TGCGCCAGCAGCTTATCCCCTGGAAACACCATATATTTT.

In DNA, the CDR3 is TGTGCCAGCGATGAGGGGGGAGCCCCTCTGAAGCAGTTCTTC. It translates to CASDEGGAPLKQFF. The chain is built from TRBV2 and TRBJ2-1, with D tentatively TRBD1 or TRBD2 (6 bases each). Germline-derived CDR1 and CDR2 are SNHLY and FYNNEI. Trimming took 8 bases from V and 11 from J, leaving 22 bases between them. The CDR3 has 14 amino acids.

This clonotype has ten or more counts. The chain joins TRBV7-9 to TRBJ1-2, with 10 bases that match TRBD1. V shed 5 bases and J 0 bases; nucleotides not matched to a gene: 3. The CDR3 runs to 15 residues. CDR1 is SEHNR, CDR2 FQNEAQ, per germline (reference sequence). CDR3 protein: CASSAGTGANYGYTF. The DNA for the CDR3 is TGTGCCAGCAGCGCTGGGACAGGGGCTAACTATGGCTACACCTTC.

This clonotype has a count of ten or more. The chain combines TRBV20-1 with TRBJ1-3; D unresolved. Germline CDR1 DFQATT, CDR2 SNEGSKA (reference sequence). The CDR3 consists of 14 residues. V shed 2 bases and J shed 7 bases, with 15 bases lying between them. The CDR3 here is CSARPGSAGNTIYF. CDR3 DNA: TGCAGTGCTAGACCCGGATCGGCCGGGAACACCATATATTTT.

V is TRBV3-1 and J is TRBJ2-7; maybe TRBD1 (6 bases). The ends were cut back, 4 bases at V and 3 bases at J, with 16 bases in the middle. Germline CDR1 reads LGHDT; CDR2 reads YNNKEL (reference sequence). CDR3 length: 15 residues. The CDR3 region is CASSLGLGAYYEQYF. The CDR3 DNA reads as TGTGCCAGCAGCCTCGGCTTGGGGGCATACTACGAGCAGTACTTC.

This clonotype has more than one count but fewer than ten. This sequence joins TRBV11-2 and TRBJ2-1; a weak D match, TRBD2 (6 bases). The CDR3 spans 14 residues. The ends were cut back, 7 bases at V and 9 bases at J, with 19 bases in the middle. In germline, CDR1 is SGHAT, CDR2 FQNNGV. CDR3 amino acids: CASNPPDSGPEQFF. CDR3 nucleotides: TGTGCCAGCAACCCCCCGGATAGCGGCCCTGAGCAGTTCTTC.

V usage is TRBV6-4 and J usage is TRBJ2-1; 8 nucleotides match TRBD2. The J segment lost 3 bases and the V segment lost 0 bases, leaving 4 bases of the junction unmatched. There are 16 residues in the CDR3. CDR1 is MRHNA, CDR2 SNTAGT, per germline. The DNA for the CDR3 is TGTGCCAGCAGTGACTCGATGGCGGGGGGCTACAATGAGCAGTTCTTC. Translated, it gives CASSDSMAGGYNEQFF.

This clonotype was seen only a few times. The CDR3 protein is CASSRETGELFF. CDR3 in DNA: TGTGCCAGCTCAAGGGAAACCGGGGAGCTGTTTTTT. The chain uses TRBV6-1 and TRBJ2-2; D ambiguous. V lost 8 bases to trimming and J lost 5 bases, with 9 bases between them. The CDR3 has 12 residues. Germline V gene data show CDR1 as MNHNS and CDR2 as SASEGT.

At least ten counts were recorded for this clonotype. The chain recombines TRBV7-2 with TRBJ2-2; 7 bases map to TRBD1. The germline V gene encodes CDR1 SGHTA and CDR2 FQGNSA. V shed 5 bases and J 4 bases; nucleotides not matched to a gene: 10. The CDR3 extends over 16 amino acids. CDR3 amino acids: CASSADFGTATGELFF. DNA for the CDR3: TGTGCCAGCAGCGCTGACTTTGGGACAGCCACCGGGGAGCTGTTTTTT.

A few counts support this clonotype. The DNA of the CDR3 is TGTGCCAGCAGTGTCTCCCCGGAGACCCAGTACTTC. Translation gives CASSVSPETQYF. J is TRBJ2-5 and V is TRBV2; no clear D gene. The CDR3 totals 12 residues. Germline V gene sequence: CDR1 SNHLY, CDR2 FYNNEI. Trimming pared 4 bases from V and 5 bases from J, leaving 8 bases between.

This clonotype was found many times. The chain couples TRBV9 to TRBJ2-1; D may be TRBD2 (5 bases). The CDR3 sequence is 14 residues long. Germline values: CDR1 SGDLS, CDR2 YYNGEE. V was shortened by 0 bases and J by 5 bases, with 9 bases between the two germline ends. CDR3 nucleotides: TGTGCCAGCAGCGTAGATTCGGGGAACAATGAGCAGTTCTTC. Residues: CASSVDSGNNEQFF.

This clonotype has a count of ten or more. The V call is TRBV11-2, the J call TRBJ2-2; no clear D gene. Germline CDR1 reads SGHAT; CDR2 reads FQNNGV. V was trimmed by 5 bases and J by 5 bases, leaving 9 bases between them. The CDR3 spans 13 residues. The CDR3 DNA reads as TGTGCCAGCAGCCTCGTCCTAACCGGGGAGCTGTTTTTT. Translation gives CASSLVLTGELFF.

This clonotype was seen a handful of times. The chain links TRBV12-3 or TRBV12-4 to TRBJ2-7, with unresolved D. The V gene lost 5 bases and the J gene lost 0 bases, with 17 bases spanning the gap. The length of the CDR3 is 16 residues. Written as DNA, the CDR3 is TGTGCCAGCAGTGCCCTTTGGGCGAGCAGCTCCTACGAGCAGTACTTC. Translation gives CASSALWASSSYEQYF.

This clonotype was counted only a few times. The gene calls are TRBV3-1 and TRBJ2-5; 7 positions match TRBD2. With V trimmed by 0 bases and J by 1 base, 8 bases remained unmatched. The CDR3 has 17 residues. The V gene's germline CDR1 is LGHDT and CDR2 YNNKEL (reference sequence). For the CDR3, the DNA is TGTGCCAGCAGCCAAGAGGGGAGGGGTTGGGGCCAAGAGACCCAGTACTTC. Amino acids: CASSQEGRGWGQETQYF.

This clonotype came up a few times. This chain links TRBV20-1 with TRBJ2-3; no clear D gene. The CDR3 is 12 amino acids. Germline V gene data show CDR1 as DFQATT and CDR2 as SNEGSKA (reference sequence). V was pared by 4 bases and J by 1 base, with 6 bases between. The CDR3 DNA reads TGCAGTGCTAACCGGGGCACAGATACGCAGTATTTT. Protein product: CSANRGTDTQYF.

The rearrangement uses TRBV21-1 and TRBJ2-3; the D call of TRBD2 is as the table states it, not checked on the DNA. TRBV21-1 is assigned pseudogene status. The CDR3 length is 19 residues. CDR3 bases: TGTGCCAGCAGCAAAGGGGGGCTCAAGGGAGGGGGGCGCACAGATACGCAGTATTTT. Protein: CASSKGGLKGGGRTDTQYF.

V usage is TRBV10-3 and J usage is TRBJ2-1, with 15 bases fitting TRBD2. The germline CDR1 and CDR2 sequences are ENHRY and SYGVKD. This CDR3 has 17 amino acids. V was pared by 7 bases and J by 0 bases, with 4 bases of the junction left unmatched. The CDR3 loop is CAITRGLAGGSYNEQFF. The CDR3 region has the DNA TGTGCCATCACCCGGGGACTAGCGGGGGGCTCCTACAATGAGCAGTTCTTC.

This clonotype came up a few times. The V and J genes are TRBV27 and TRBJ2-3, with TRBD2 matching 9 bases. The CDR3 consists of 16 residues. Germline CDR1 and CDR2: MNHEY and SMNVEV (reference sequence). V lost 3 bases and J lost 6; bases outside the gene matches: 10. The CDR3 is CASSLTTSGNGDTQYF. The CDR3 nucleotides read TGTGCCAGCAGTTTGACGACTAGCGGCAACGGGGATACGCAGTATTTT.

The V call is TRBV7-3, the J call TRBJ2-1; the D gene is possibly TRBD1 (8 bases). Trimming removed 4 bases at V and 8 bases at J, with 18 bases between. Germline V gene sequence: CDR1 SGHTA, CDR2 FQGTGA. This CDR3 contains 15 residues. CDR3 sequence: CASSSDTGGGYEQFF. CDR3 in DNA: TGTGCCAGCAGCTCCGATACAGGGGGGGGATATGAGCAGTTCTTC.

The table lists this clonotype with a few counts. The chain recombines TRBV27 with TRBJ2-3; tentative D call: TRBD1 (5 bases). Germline values: CDR1 MNHEY, CDR2 SMNVEV (reference sequence). Deletions cut 5 bases from V and 7 bases from J, with 19 bases between. The CDR3 sequence is 15 residues long. The CDR3 coding sequence is TGTGCCAGCAGTCCCCGGCAGGGCCCCACGTATACGCAGTATTTT. Translating it yields CASSPRQGPTYTQYF.

In its sample, this clonotype was seen many times. J is TRBJ1-3 and V is TRBV4-1; 7 bases fit TRBD1. The junction had 7 bases not matched to a gene; V was cut back by 0 bases and J by 2 bases. The CDR3 extends over 17 amino acids. Germline V gene data show CDR1 as MGHRA and CDR2 as YSYEKL. The CDR3 loop reads CASSQDPDRSAGNTIYF. The CDR3, as DNA: TGCGCCAGCAGCCAAGACCCGGACAGGTCGGCTGGAAACACCATATATTTT.

The table lists this clonotype with a few counts. V is TRBV6-1 and J is TRBJ1-4, with unresolved D. V was cut by 4 bases and J by 8 bases, with 17 bases left in between. From germline, CDR1 is MNHNS and CDR2 SASEGT. The CDR3 has 15 amino acids. The CDR3 here is CASSGTGTLGEKLFF. DNA of the CDR3: TGTGCCAGCAGTGGGACGGGAACGCTCGGAGAAAAACTGTTTTTT.

This clonotype appeared a few times. The CDR3 protein is CASGRETQYF. CDR3 sequence (DNA): TGTGCCAGCGGCCGGGAGACCCAGTACTTC. This chain links TRBV11-2 with TRBJ2-5; D gene unclear. V lost 8 bases to trimming and J lost 5 bases, with 6 bases between them. Germline V CDR1 and CDR2: SGHAT, FQNNGV. This CDR3 has 10 residues.